The entry below describes one TCR beta chain. These data originate in a study of blood T cell repertoires in COVID-19. Background on the study: Donors in the United States, Italy and Spain gave samples during acute or convalescent COVID-19. The cDNA or gDNA used as material had been derived from T cells, B-cell-depleted T cells, or PBMCs.

Per germline, CDR1 LGHNA and CDR2 YNFKEQ. This CDR3 region has 18 residues. With 0 bases clipped from V and 1 base from J, the junction kept 6 bases outside the gene matches. In the study's own analysis: Cell counts per sample came from amplifying reference gene primers. The data were produced by immunoSEQ multiplex PCR, yet TCRdb's version contains in-frame clones alone and is incomplete. That table furnishes V, J and clone size, whereas the DNA furnished D and trimming. This table has more than 110,000 clones, 75% to 85% appearing once. The sequence came from a woman of 80 years or more with active or convalescent COVID-19. The chain uses TRBV4-2 and TRBJ2-5, with TRBD2 identical over 12 bases. The sample taken for sequencing was peripheral blood. The CDR3 DNA follows: TGTGCCAGCAGCCAAGAACCCCTGACTAGCGGGGGCCAAGAGACCCAGTACTTC. This gives the protein CASSQEPLTSGGQETQYF.